These 2 T cell receptor beta chains came from one sample sequenced in a study of blood T cell repertoires in COVID-19. Clones were read by immunoSEQ multiplex PCR, and TCRdb kept only the in-frame ones, dropping some. The repertoire holds approximately 220,000 clones, with 65% to 85% as singletons. Sequencing input: peripheral blood. The receptors were gathered from a woman at least 80 years old with acute or convalescent COVID-19.

This chain links TRBV29-1 with TRBJ2-7; D call uncertain. CDR1 and CDR2 (germline): SQVTM, ANQGSEA. The length of the CDR3 is 12 residues. V was pared by 4 bases and J by 0 bases, with 7 bases between. CDR3 residues: CSVVSVSYEQYF. In DNA form, the CDR3 reads TGCAGCGTTGTCTCAGTCTCCTACGAGCAGTACTTC.

The rearrangement uses TRBV12-3 or TRBV12-4 and TRBJ2-2, with D unclear. The CDR3 is 13 residues long. The ends were cut back, 3 bases at V and 8 bases at J, with 10 bases in the middle. CDR3 amino acids: CASSLNQAGELFF. The CDR3 nucleotides are TGTGCCAGCAGTTTGAATCAGGCTGGGGAGCTGTTTTTT.